Shown below are 15 T cell receptor beta chains from a single sample sequenced in a study of T cell clones after liver transplantation. Sequencing used immunoSEQ multiplex PCR; TCRdb keeps in-frame clones, though not all of them. The sample has around 20,000 clones, 80% to 90% seen once. The starting material was CD8+ T cells from blood, obtained before liver transplant. These receptors were taken from a human donor who received a liver transplant.

The chain has TRBV9 and TRBJ2-7; the D is unclear. CDR3 length: 14 residues. V lost 4 bases, J lost 4 bases, and 15 bases lay in between. Germline loops: CDR1 SGDLS, CDR2 YYNGEE. As DNA, the CDR3 is TGTGCCAGCAGCCCCTGGGCCAATAATTACGAGCAGTACTTC. This codes for CASSPWANNYEQYF.

The V call is TRBV19, the J call TRBJ1-2, with TRBD1 matching 8 bases. J gave up 7 bases and V 5 bases, and 12 bases lay outside the gene matches. From germline, CDR1 is LNHDA and CDR2 SQIVND (reference sequence). This CDR3 has 15 residues. CDR3: CASSLGTGRLSGYTF. CDR3 nucleotide sequence: TGTGCCAGTAGTCTAGGGACAGGCCGGCTCTCTGGCTACACCTTC. Variable domain in full (rest from reference TRBV19 and TRBJ1-2): DGGITQSPKYLFRKEGQNVTLSCEQNLNHDAMYWYRQDPGQGLRLIYYSQIVNDFQKGDIAEGYSVSREKKESFPLTVTSAQKNPTAFYLCASSLGTGRLSGYTFGSGTRLTVV.

The J gene is TRBJ2-3, the V gene TRBV20-1; D not certain. In germline, CDR1 is DFQATT, CDR2 SNEGSKA (reference sequence). The V end was cut by 7 bases, the J end by 6 bases, with 11 bases between. The CDR3 runs to 11 residues. CDR3 DNA sequence: TGCAGTGGGGGAAGAAGGGATACGCAGTATTTT. Translated, it gives CSGGRRDTQYF.

CDR3: CASRFAAYTEAFF. The CDR3 region has the DNA TGTGCCAGTCGATTTGCGGCCTACACTGAAGCTTTCTTT. The chain couples TRBV6-5 to TRBJ1-1; D gene ambiguous. This CDR3 is 13 amino acids long. Deletions cut 9 bases from V and 3 bases from J, with 14 bases between. Germline V gene data show CDR1 as MNHEY and CDR2 as SVGAGI.

This rearrangement joins TRBV7-3 to TRBJ2-1; TRBD2 might be the D (6 bases). The germline V gene encodes CDR1 SGHTA and CDR2 FQGTGA. This CDR3 spans 15 amino acids. With 2 bases removed from V and 5 bases from J, the gap between germline ends came to 13 bases. CDR3 region: CASSLLAGPDNEQFF. DNA of the CDR3: TGTGCCAGCAGCTTACTCGCGGGGCCCGACAATGAGCAGTTCTTC.

The rearrangement uses TRBV2 and TRBJ2-7, with D unresolved. Trimming pared 3 bases from V and 3 bases from J, leaving 6 bases between. The CDR3 runs 12 residues. CDR1 is SNHLY, CDR2 FYNNEI, per germline. This CDR3 is CASSDAFYEQYF. CDR3 nucleotide sequence: TGTGCCAGCAGTGATGCGTTCTACGAGCAGTACTTC.

The rearrangement joins TRBV5-8 to TRBJ2-7; D remains ambiguous. CDR1 and CDR2 from the germline V gene are SGHTS and YDEGEE. The germline V and J ends were trimmed by 3 bases and 3 bases, with 4 bases remaining between them. The CDR3 contains 11 residues. CDR3 nucleotides: TGTGCCAGCAGCTCACACTACGAGCAGTACTTC. As protein: CASSSHYEQYF.

This clone occurred once. The chain uses TRBV28 and TRBJ2-7; 7 nucleotides line up with TRBD1. Unmatched junction bases numbered 9, after V lost 5 bases and J lost 2 bases. This CDR3 has 15 amino acids. Germline V gene sequence: CDR1 MDHEN, CDR2 SYDVKM. CDR3 protein: CASSPLLTGTYEQYF. The CDR3, as DNA: TGTGCCAGCAGTCCTCTATTGACAGGGACCTACGAGCAGTACTTC.

The chain carries TRBV30 and TRBJ1-1, with D uncertain. Germline CDR1 reads GTSNPN; CDR2 reads SVGIG (reference sequence). Trimming pared 6 bases from V and 5 bases from J, leaving 16 bases between. The length of the CDR3 is 13 residues. CDR3 in DNA: TGTGCCTGCCTCCCACGGGCGGGGACTGAAGCTTTCTTT. Protein: CACLPRAGTEAFF.

The chain is built from TRBV27 and TRBJ2-7; D call uncertain. The CDR3 spans 15 residues. The V and J ends lost 4 bases and 0 bases respectively, with 13 bases between them. Germline CDR1 reads MNHEY; CDR2 reads SMNVEV (reference sequence). The CDR3 reads CASSSLTGISYEQYF. CDR3 bases: TGTGCCAGCAGTTCCCTAACCGGAATCTCCTACGAGCAGTACTTC.

The chain couples TRBV29-1 to TRBJ2-7, with D hard to call. This CDR3 is built from 12 residues. Trimming left V 5 bases short and J 5 bases short, with 13 bases between. CDR1 and CDR2 from the germline V gene are SQVTM and ANQGSEA. CDR3 sequence: CSVRPNPNEQYF. In DNA form, the CDR3 reads TGCAGCGTTAGGCCCAATCCCAACGAGCAGTACTTC.

This chain joins TRBV2 and TRBJ1-1; TRBD1 matches 9 bases. V shed 9 bases, J shed 5 bases, and the junction held 7 bases outside the gene matches. From germline, CDR1 is SNHLY and CDR2 FYNNEI. The CDR3 is made up of 13 amino acids. CDR3 in amino acids: CARTGQGGTEAFF. CDR3 sequence (DNA): TGTGCCAGAACGGGACAGGGAGGGACTGAAGCTTTCTTT.

This clone was recorded once. DNA of the CDR3: TGTGCCAGCAGTGACATCCGGGATCGGTACGAGCAGTACTTC. Encoded protein: CASSDIRDRYEQYF. This chain uses TRBV2 with TRBJ2-7; weak D call: TRBD2 (5 bases). V lost 3 bases to trimming and J lost 4 bases, with 13 bases between them. The CDR3 contains 14 residues. CDR1 and CDR2 (germline): SNHLY, FYNNEI. Together with reference TRBV2 and TRBJ2-7, the CDR3 gives the full variable domain: EPEVTQTPSHQVTQMGQEVILRCVPISNHLYFYWYRQILGQKVEFLVSFYNNEISEKSEIFDDQFSVERPDGSNFTLKIRSTKLEDSAMYFCASSDIRDRYEQYFGPGTRLTVT.

J is TRBJ2-7 and V is TRBV5-1; D remains unclear. V was pared by 2 bases and J by 5 bases, with 8 bases between. The CDR3 is 12 amino acids. Germline V CDR1 and CDR2: SGHRS, YFSETQ. The CDR3 DNA is TGCGCCAGCAGCTTAGTGGTGAACGAGCAGTACTTC. Translation gives CASSLVVNEQYF.

The V gene is TRBV6-5, the J gene TRBJ2-5; D remains unclear. CDR3 length: 13 amino acids. Germline V gene data show CDR1 as MNHEY and CDR2 as SVGAGI. The V and J ends lost 3 bases and 2 bases respectively, with 7 bases between them. The CDR3 DNA reads as TGTGCCAGCAGTTATTCAGGACAAGAGACCCAGTACTTC. Protein product: CASSYSGQETQYF.